This T cell receptor (beta chain) was recorded in a study of cytomegalovirus exposure and HLA in healthy donors. Germline CDR1 is SGHDT and CDR2 is YYEEEE. Trimming pared 0 bases from V and 8 bases from J, leaving 14 bases between. CDR3 length equals 14 residues. Broader study findings: In vitro, a few CMV-associated chains proved specific for CMV antigens.

Some clones are missing from TCRdb's copy, which holds only in-frame ones; the method was immunoSEQ multiplex PCR. The data contain under 50,000 clones, 94% of them singletons. The count of this clone is one. Its antigen remains unknown. The TCR sequence derives from a woman between 18 and 30 years old in good health and CMV-seropositive. The rearrangement joins TRBV5-6 to TRBJ1-2; D perhaps matches TRBD1 (5 bases). Sequencing was done on a sample of PBMCs. CDR3 DNA: TGTGCCAGCAGCTTGGGGACAACCAGTGGGGGCTACACCTTC. Residues: CASSLGTTSGGYTF.